These 14 T cell receptor beta chains came from one sample sequenced in a study of persistence of HIV-infected CD4 T cells. The stimulus was lysate of CMV-infected fibroblasts, approximately 9.6 ug/mL. CD40L/CD69 double-negative CD45RO-high memory CD4+ T cells were collected. No antigen has been identified for these receptors. The libraries were made with immunoSEQ version 4 in survey mode. Produced via immunoSEQ multiplex PCR; TCRdb's table is partial and in-frame only. The sample gives fewer than 30,000 clones, approximately 78% of which show up once; roughly 5% is in the top ten. The input for sequencing was CD4+ T cells sorted from PBMCs after approximately 20-hour stimulation, taken from a patient who received antiretroviral therapy. The source of these receptors is an adult man with HIV who was CMV-seropositive.

This clone was detected once. This chain uses TRBV14 with TRBJ2-7; perhaps D is TRBD1 or TRBD2 (5 bases each). Germline CDR1 SGHDN, CDR2 FVKESK. Deletions cut 0 bases from V and 8 bases from J, with 17 bases between. The CDR3 runs 15 residues. The CDR3, as DNA: TGTGCCAGCAGCCAAGATCGAGGTGGGGGTCTTCAGCAGTACTTC. This encodes CASSQDRGGGLQQYF.

The gene calls are TRBV7-8 and TRBJ2-7; D not certain. In germline, CDR1 is SGHVS, CDR2 FQNEAQ. CDR3 size: 14 residues. The V gene lost 3 bases and the J gene lost 4 bases, with 13 bases spanning the gap. The CDR3: CASSFPGASYEQYF. The CDR3 DNA reads as TGTGCCAGCAGCTTTCCAGGAGCTTCTTACGAGCAGTACTTC. Variable domain in full (rest from reference TRBV7-8 and TRBJ2-7): GAGVSQSPRYKVAKRGQDVALRCDPISGHVSLFWYQQALGQGPEFLTYFQNEAQLDKSGLPSDRFFAERPEGSVSTLKIQRTQQEDSAVYLCASSFPGASYEQYFGPGTRLTVT.

The chain uses TRBV5-4 and TRBJ2-3; D is perhaps TRBD2 (7 bases). The V gene's germline CDR1 is SGHNT and CDR2 YYREEE (reference sequence). This CDR3 is 16 amino acids long. Trimming left V 3 bases short and J 6 bases short, with 20 bases between. The CDR3, as DNA: TGTGCCAGCAGCTCGGGACGGGGGGCCACGGTGGATACGCAGTATTTT. Translated: CASSSGRGATVDTQYF.

A single count supports this clone. The J gene is TRBJ2-1, the V gene TRBV7-9; TRBD2 matches at 8 bases. V lost 2 bases, J lost 8 bases, and 2 bases stayed unmatched. The CDR3 totals 13 residues. From germline, CDR1 is SEHNR and CDR2 FQNEAQ (reference sequence). CDR3 sequence: CASSLFGRDEQFF. The CDR3 coding sequence is TGTGCCAGCAGCTTATTCGGGAGGGATGAGCAGTTCTTC.

The genes are TRBV4-1 and TRBJ2-1; the D is unclear. The ends were cut back, 0 bases at V and 0 bases at J, with 18 bases in the middle. Germline V CDR1 and CDR2: MGHRA, YSYEKL. CDR3 length: 19 residues. The CDR3 region has the DNA TGCGCCAGCAGCCAAGAAGCACTCGGCCGCTCTAACTCCTACAATGAGCAGTTCTTC. Protein sequence: CASSQEALGRSNSYNEQFF.

The chain links TRBV7-8 to TRBJ1-6, with D maybe TRBD1 (6 bases). CDR1 and CDR2 (germline): SGHVS, FQNEAQ. The CDR3 is 15 amino acids. The V and J ends lost 3 bases and 8 bases respectively, with 14 bases between them. The CDR3 DNA sequence: TGTGCCAGCAGCTTGGGGCTTGGACAGTATTCACCCCTCCACTTT. It specifies CASSLGLGQYSPLHF.

This sequence joins TRBV6-5 and TRBJ1-4, with D perhaps TRBD1 (5 bases). The germline V gene has CDR1 MNHEY and CDR2 SVGAGI. The CDR3 length is 15 residues. Trimming removed 5 bases from V and 0 bases from J, with 10 bases in between. DNA for the CDR3: TGTGCCAGCAGTCCAGACAGCTCAACTAATGAAAAACTGTTTTTT. It encodes CASSPDSSTNEKLFF.

This clone has just one count. The chain couples TRBV5-4 to TRBJ2-3; 11 nucleotides align to TRBD2. Germline trimming cut 1 base from V and 5 bases from J; bases unmatched to any gene: 6. Germline CDR1 is SGHNT and CDR2 is YYREEE (reference sequence). The CDR3 is made up of 16 amino acids. CDR3 coding DNA: TGTGCCAGCAGCTTGAGGGTAGCGGGGGGGCGAGATACGCAGTATTTT. This encodes CASSLRVAGGRDTQYF. The full variable domain, its missing parts supplied by reference TRBV5-4 and TRBJ2-3, is ETGVTQSPTHLIKTRGQQVTLRCSSQSGHNTVSWYQQALGQGPQFIFQYYREEENGRGNFPPRFSGLQFPNYSSELNVNALELDDSALYLCASSLRVAGGRDTQYFGPGTRLTVL.

This chain connects TRBV19 to TRBJ1-6, with TRBD1 matching over 9 bases. Germline V CDR1 and CDR2: LNHDA, SQIVND (reference sequence). CDR3 length: 19 residues. J gave up 7 bases and V 5 bases, and 18 bases lay outside the gene matches. The CDR3 spells CASSPFRDRGFPENSPLHF. CDR3 nucleotide sequence: TGTGCCAGTAGTCCCTTCCGAGACAGGGGGTTTCCTGAGAATTCACCCCTCCACTTT.

This rearrangement joins TRBV6-4 to TRBJ2-7, with D perhaps matching TRBD1 (6 bases). The germline V and J ends were trimmed by 9 bases and 6 bases, with 12 bases remaining between them. CDR3 length equals 11 residues. Germline CDR1 is MRHNA and CDR2 is SNTAGT. The CDR3 protein is CASLQGPEQYF. The CDR3 DNA is TGTGCCAGTCTACAGGGCCCCGAGCAGTACTTC.

This chain connects TRBV6-1 to TRBJ2-2; 7 bases fit TRBD2. Germline CDR1 MNHNS, CDR2 SASEGT. J lost 1 base, V lost 3 bases, and 2 bases had no gene match. The CDR3 extends over 15 amino acids. CDR3 in amino acids: CASSEAGENTGELFF. The CDR3 nucleotides read TGTGCCAGCAGTGAGGCGGGGGAGAACACCGGGGAGCTGTTTTTT.

V usage is TRBV29-1 and J usage is TRBJ2-1; 10 positions agree with TRBD2. There are 13 residues in the CDR3. With 7 bases clipped from V and 10 bases from J, the junction kept 10 bases outside the gene matches. Germline V CDR1 and CDR2: SQVTM, ANQGSEA. The CDR3 is CSASLAGWREQFF. The CDR3 DNA reads TGCAGCGCTTCACTAGCGGGGTGGAGGGAGCAGTTCTTC.

The chain links TRBV20-1 to TRBJ1-4; D may be TRBD1 (5 bases). V gave up 3 bases and J gave up 8 bases, with 13 bases separating them. Germline V lookup: CDR1 DFQATT, CDR2 SNEGSKA (reference sequence). There are 13 residues in the CDR3. The DNA of the CDR3 is TGCAGTGCTAGTTCCAGGGTCAAGGAAAAACTGTTTTTT. The encoded protein is CSASSRVKEKLFF.

This sequence joins TRBV28 and TRBJ1-4; the D gene is possibly TRBD1 (6 bases). The CDR3 totals 15 residues. V lost 7 bases, J lost 6 bases, and 18 bases lay in between. In germline, CDR1 is MDHEN, CDR2 SYDVKM. As DNA, the CDR3 is TGTGCCAGCACCCAAGGGGGGGCTAGGGATGAAAAACTGTTTTTT. It yields the protein CASTQGGARDEKLFF.